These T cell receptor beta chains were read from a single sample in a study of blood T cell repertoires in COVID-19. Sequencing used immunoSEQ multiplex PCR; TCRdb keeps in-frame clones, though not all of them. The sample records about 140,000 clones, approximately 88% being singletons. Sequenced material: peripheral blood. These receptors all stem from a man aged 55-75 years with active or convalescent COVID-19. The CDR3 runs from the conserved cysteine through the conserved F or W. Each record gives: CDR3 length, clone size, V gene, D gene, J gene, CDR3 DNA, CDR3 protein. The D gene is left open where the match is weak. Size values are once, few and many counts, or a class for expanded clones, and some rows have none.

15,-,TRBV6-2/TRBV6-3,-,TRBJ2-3,TGTGCCAGCAGTTACGCGGAAAGCGGGCCCCTTACGCAGTATTTT,CASSYAESGPLTQYF
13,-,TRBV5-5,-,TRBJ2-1,TGTGCCAGCAGCTTGGGGAACAGGGATGAGCAGTTCTTC,CASSLGNRDEQFF
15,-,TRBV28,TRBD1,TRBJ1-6,TGTGCCAGCAGTGCCAGACAGGGGACCAATTCACCCCTCCACTTT,CASSARQGTNSPLHF
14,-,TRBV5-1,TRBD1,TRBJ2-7,TGCGCCAGCTCCCAGGGACAGGGGGCCTACGAGCAGTACTTC,CASSQGQGAYEQYF
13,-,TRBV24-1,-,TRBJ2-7,TGTGCCACCAGTCCTAGCGTCTCCTACGAGCAGTACTTC,CATSPSVSYEQYF
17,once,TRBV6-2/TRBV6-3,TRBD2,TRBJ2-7,TGTGCCAGCAGTTACCACGGGCGACTAGCGTCCCCTCACGAGCAGTACTTC,CASSYHGRLASPHEQYF
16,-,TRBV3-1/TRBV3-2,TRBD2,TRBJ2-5,TGTGCCAGCAGCCCGAATCTAGCGGGAGGGAAAGAGACCCAGTACTTC,CASSPNLAGGKETQYF
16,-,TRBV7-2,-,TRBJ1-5,TGTGCCAGCAGCCGCTGGGGCAGCAATAGCAATCAGCCCCAGCATTTT,CASSRWGSNSNQPQHF
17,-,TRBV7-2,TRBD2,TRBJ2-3,TGTGCCAGCAGCTTAGCGGTGCGACTAGCGGTTACAGATACGCAGTATTTT,CASSLAVRLAVTDTQYF
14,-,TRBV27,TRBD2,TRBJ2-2,TGTGCCAGCAGGGCGGGAGTAAGCACCGGGGAGCTGTTTTTT,CASRAGVSTGELFF
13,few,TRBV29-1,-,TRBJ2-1,TGCAGCCTCGGGGTAGCGGAGAACAATGAGCAGTTCTTC,CSLGVAENNEQFF
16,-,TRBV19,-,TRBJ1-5,TGTGCCAGTAGTATTTCTGTTACTAATAGCTATCAGCCCCAGCATTTT,CASSISVTNSYQPQHF
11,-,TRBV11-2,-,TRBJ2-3,TGTGCCAGCAGCTTAGCGGATACGCAGTATTTT,CASSLADTQYF
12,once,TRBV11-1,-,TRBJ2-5,TGTGCCAGCAGCACAGCGGAGGAGACCCAGTACTTC,CASSTAEETQYF
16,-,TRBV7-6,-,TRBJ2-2,TGTGCCAGCAGCTTAGCCCCTGCGGGGAACACCGGGGAGCTGTTTTTT,CASSLAPAGNTGELFF
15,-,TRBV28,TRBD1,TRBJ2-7,TGTGCCAGCAGTCCTCCCAGGGGGCCCTCCTACGAGCAGTACTTC,CASSPPRGPSYEQYF
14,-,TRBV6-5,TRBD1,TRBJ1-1,TGTGCCAGCAGTCGGACAGGATTTAACACTGAAGCTTTCTTT,CASSRTGFNTEAFF
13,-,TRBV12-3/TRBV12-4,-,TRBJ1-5,TGTGCCAGCAGTTTTCGACTTGAGCAGCCCCAGCATTTT,CASSFRLEQPQHF
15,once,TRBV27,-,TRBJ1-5,TGTGCCAGCAGTTTAAATTCCCAGGGCAATCAGCCCCAGCATTTT,CASSLNSQGNQPQHF
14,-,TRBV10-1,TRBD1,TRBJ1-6,TGCGCCAGCGGGGGACAGAGCGGTAATTCACCCCTCCACTTT,CASGGQSGNSPLHF
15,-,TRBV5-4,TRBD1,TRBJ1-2,TGTGCCAGCAGCGTTAGGGACAGGGGGCTGTATGGCTACACCTTC,CASSVRDRGLYGYTF
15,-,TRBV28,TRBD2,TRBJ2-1,TGTGCCAGCAGACCTACTAGCGGCTCCTACAATGAGCAGTTCTTC,CASRPTSGSYNEQFF